The 29 T cell receptor beta chains below all came from one sample that was sequenced in a study of T cell repertoires in cytomegalovirus infection. TCRdb fed the reads into MiXCR, producing one record per CDR3 protein. There are about 400,000 distinct CDR3 sequences in the sample; 15% to 20% occur only once, and approximately 10% lies in the top ten. The sample comprised PBMCs. Receptor source: a human donor in good health (CMV status not recorded). Some clones in this sample may be carry-over from other donors' samples.

This clonotype was seen many times. The chain joins TRBV7-6 to TRBJ2-4; 8 bases fit TRBD1. In germline, CDR1 is SGHVS, CDR2 FNYEAQ. Losses at the gene ends were 5 bases for V and 8 bases for J; bases not matched to a gene: 5. The length of the CDR3 is 13 residues. CDR3 DNA: TGTGCCAGCAGCCTAGGGACAGGAGACATTCAGTACTTC. Translated: CASSLGTGDIQYF.

This chain joins TRBV19 and TRBJ2-1; 7 bases are shared with TRBD1. This CDR3 has 15 amino acids. After removal of 6 bases from V and 0 bases from J, the junction contained 5 bases not matched to a gene. From germline, CDR1 is LNHDA and CDR2 SQIVND (reference sequence). The CDR3 sequence: CASRMDRSSYNEQFF. CDR3 DNA: TGTGCCAGTAGGATGGACAGGAGCTCCTACAATGAGCAGTTCTTC. Full variable domain (remainder filled in from reference TRBV19 and TRBJ2-1): DGGITQSPKYLFRKEGQNVTLSCEQNLNHDAMYWYRQDPGQGLRLIYYSQIVNDFQKGDIAEGYSVSREKKESFPLTVTSAQKNPTAFYLCASRMDRSSYNEQFFGPGTRLTVL.

This clonotype was observed many times. This chain joins TRBV6-1 and TRBJ2-7, with D perhaps matching TRBD1 (5 bases). V gave up 6 bases and J gave up 2 bases, with 14 bases separating them. The CDR3 length is 14 residues. Germline V gene data show CDR1 as MNHNS and CDR2 as SASEGT. DNA of the CDR3: TGTGCCAGCAGACGACCTGGACAAGCCTACGAGCAGTACTTC. Protein sequence: CASRRPGQAYEQYF.

This clonotype came up many times. The V gene is TRBV7-2, the J gene TRBJ1-5; D is perhaps TRBD1 (5 bases). CDR3 length equals 15 residues. V lost 1 base and J 5 bases, leaving 12 bases between the germline ends. Germline values: CDR1 SGHTA, CDR2 FQGNSA. CDR3 sequence: CASSLVGGPDQPQHF. The CDR3 DNA reads as TGTGCCAGCAGCTTAGTGGGGGGACCAGATCAGCCCCAGCATTTT.

This clonotype was counted a few times. This chain uses TRBV5-5 with TRBJ2-1; the match to TRBD2 covers 7 bases. This CDR3 region has 16 residues. The J segment lost 5 bases and the V segment lost 4 bases, leaving 12 bases of the junction unmatched. CDR1 and CDR2 (germline): SGHKS, YYEKEE (reference sequence). The chain's CDR3 is CASSLFVGLINNEQFF. DNA of the CDR3: TGTGCCAGCAGCCTCTTCGTGGGACTAATAAACAATGAGCAGTTCTTC.

This chain joins TRBV11-2 and TRBJ1-1; D is possibly TRBD1 (5 bases). The CDR3 is 14 amino acids. V lost 5 bases, J lost 1 base, and 11 bases lay in between. The germline V gene encodes CDR1 SGHAT and CDR2 FQNNGV. CDR3 nucleotides: TGTGCCAGCAGCCAGGGACCGACGAACACTGAAGCTTTCTTT. This translates into CASSQGPTNTEAFF.

This clonotype was counted many times. The chain uses TRBV7-2 and TRBJ2-1; D is unclear. The CDR3 length is 17 residues. CDR1 and CDR2 (germline): SGHTA, FQGNSA. The V end lost 2 bases, the J end lost 0 bases, and 14 bases lay between the germline ends. CDR3 DNA sequence: TGTGCCAGCAGCTTAAAATACGAGGCGTACTCCTACAATGAGCAGTTCTTC. This encodes CASSLKYEAYSYNEQFF.

This clonotype was seen a handful of times. The rearrangement joins TRBV6-2 or TRBV6-3 to TRBJ2-1, with TRBD2 matching 9 bases. V lost 0 bases and J lost 0; bases outside the gene matches: 15. CDR1 is MNHEY, CDR2 SVGEGT, per germline. The CDR3 is made up of 21 amino acids. CDR3 DNA: TGTGCCAGCAGTTACTCGAAGACATGGCGGGAGGGCCGGAGCTCCTACAATGAGCAGTTCTTC. It is translated as CASSYSKTWREGRSSYNEQFF.

This clonotype was counted between two and nine times. The chain is built from TRBV7-9 and TRBJ2-6; no reliable D call. V lost 11 bases to trimming and J lost 0 bases, with 11 bases between them. The CDR3 has 14 residues. Germline V lookup: CDR1 SEHNR, CDR2 FQNEAQ (reference sequence). This CDR3 is CAGDGPSGANVLTF. The CDR3 DNA follows: TGTGCCGGAGACGGACCCTCTGGGGCCAACGTCCTGACTTTC.

The genes are TRBV2 and TRBJ2-1; 10 bases match TRBD1. Germline V gene data show CDR1 as SNHLY and CDR2 as FYNNEI. V lost 6 bases, J lost 6 bases, and 5 bases stayed unmatched. CDR3 length: 14 amino acids. CDR3: CASSRDRGPNEQFF. As DNA, the CDR3 is TGTGCCAGCAGCCGGGACAGGGGTCCCAATGAGCAGTTCTTC.

J is TRBJ1-5 and V is TRBV2; tentatively, D is TRBD1 (5 bases). Trimming took 6 bases from V and 5 from J, leaving 11 bases between them. The CDR3 is made up of 13 amino acids. CDR1 and CDR2 from the germline V gene are SNHLY and FYNNEI. CDR3 in amino acids: CASRKGEHQPQHF. The CDR3 region has the DNA TGTGCCAGCAGAAAAGGGGAGCATCAGCCCCAGCATTTT.

This clonotype has only a few counts. V is TRBV19 and J is TRBJ1-1, with TRBD1 matching 7 bases. Germline V gives CDR1 LNHDA, CDR2 SQIVND (reference sequence). The CDR3 runs to 14 residues. With 6 bases clipped from V and 4 bases from J, the junction kept 8 bases outside the gene matches. The CDR3 DNA reads as TGTGCCAGTAGCCCTAGGACAGGCTTCACTGAAGCTTTCTTT. Encoded protein: CASSPRTGFTEAFF.

The chain recombines TRBV12-3 or TRBV12-4 with TRBJ1-5, with D perhaps TRBD1 (6 bases). Trimming stripped 4 bases from V and 6 bases from J, with 10 bases between. The CDR3 covers 13 residues. The CDR3 DNA reads as TGTGCCAGCAGTTACAGGGCTGGTCAGCCCCAGCATTTT. Residues: CASSYRAGQPQHF.

This clonotype has more than one count but fewer than ten. The rearrangement joins TRBV6-5 to TRBJ2-3; D assignment may be TRBD1 or TRBD2 (6 bases each). This CDR3 has 17 residues. Germline CDR1 is MNHEY and CDR2 is SVGAGI. Between the trimmed V and J ends, which lost 0 bases and 4 bases, there was a span of 17 bases. The CDR3 DNA follows: TGTGCCAGCAGTTACTCGGGGGCTAGCGCGGCCCCAGATACGCAGTATTTT. Translated, it gives CASSYSGASAAPDTQYF.

The genes are TRBV6-2 or TRBV6-3 and TRBJ1-1; TRBD1 matches at 12 bases. CDR3 length equals 14 residues. Germline values: CDR1 MNHEY, CDR2 SVGEGT. The V segment lost 2 bases and the J segment 11 bases; nucleotides outside the gene matches: 6. CDR3: CASSYPGQGASAFF. CDR3 bases: TGTGCCAGCAGTTACCCGGGACAGGGGGCATCGGCTTTCTTT.

The chain has TRBV5-4 and TRBJ2-3; the D is unclear. The CDR3 length is 14 residues. The germline V and J ends were trimmed by 0 bases and 2 bases, with 7 bases remaining between them. CDR1 and CDR2 (germline): SGHNT, YYREEE (reference sequence). CDR3 sequence: CASSLAGYTDTQYF. The CDR3 nucleotides read TGTGCCAGCAGCTTGGCCGGTTACACAGATACGCAGTATTTT.

This rearrangement joins TRBV5-3 to TRBJ2-1, with D possibly being TRBD2 (7 bases). TRBV5-3 qualifies as an ORF whose function is uncertain. The CDR3 is 15 residues long. This chain's CDR3 is CVSSLGGAFQNEQFF. CDR3 coding DNA: TGTGTCAGCAGCTTGGGGGGGGCCTTTCAGAATGAGCAGTTCTTC.

This clonotype has a handful of counts. The genes are TRBV5-4 and TRBJ2-7; D possibly corresponds to TRBD2 (6 bases). The CDR3 contains 14 residues. Trimming stripped 5 bases from V and 5 bases from J, with 17 bases between. The germline V gene encodes CDR1 SGHNT and CDR2 YYREEE (reference sequence). DNA of the CDR3: TGTGCCAGCAGTACCGGGACGTGGGGGGACGAGCAGTACTTC. Translated, it gives CASSTGTWGDEQYF.

V gene TRBV6-5 combines with J gene TRBJ2-3; 8 bases map to TRBD2. The J segment lost 6 bases and the V segment lost 2 bases, leaving 7 bases of the junction unmatched. The CDR3 spans 15 residues. The germline V gene has CDR1 MNHEY and CDR2 SVGAGI. CDR3 nucleotide sequence: TGTGCCAGCAGTTACGGGGGCGGGAGGTCGGATACGCAGTATTTT. Translated: CASSYGGGRSDTQYF.

J is TRBJ2-2 and V is TRBV12-3 or TRBV12-4; D uncertain. CDR3 length: 15 amino acids. Trimming stripped 4 bases from V and 7 bases from J, with 16 bases between. The CDR3 loop is CASSSRAAEVGELFF. CDR3 bases: TGTGCCAGCAGTTCCCGGGCAGCCGAGGTCGGGGAGCTGTTTTTT.

This clonotype was detected only once. V usage is TRBV9 and J usage is TRBJ2-7; D uncertain. V was cut by 0 bases and J by 4 bases, with 11 bases left in between. The CDR3 consists of 14 residues. From germline, CDR1 is SGDLS and CDR2 YYNGEE. The CDR3 DNA is TGTGCCAGCAGCGTAGGTCCGATGTGGTACGAGCAGTACTTC. Translated, it gives CASSVGPMWYEQYF.

This clonotype was seen a few times. The chain joins TRBV10-3 to TRBJ1-6; TRBD1 agrees at 8 bases. V shed 1 base and J 6 bases; nucleotides not matched to a gene: 2. This CDR3 is built from 15 residues. Germline CDR1 ENHRY, CDR2 SYGVKD. For the CDR3, the DNA is TGTGCCATCAGTGAGTTGGGACAGGTTAATTCACCCCTCCACTTT. Protein sequence: CAISELGQVNSPLHF.

There are a few counts of this clonotype. The chain couples TRBV3-1 to TRBJ1-6; 7 bases line up with TRBD1. The V gene's germline CDR1 is LGHDT and CDR2 YNNKEL (reference sequence). V dropped 1 base and J dropped 12; count of bases not matched to a gene: 6. The CDR3 is 14 residues long. The CDR3 DNA is TGTGCCAGCAGCCAAGGAACAGGGGAGCAACCCCTCCACTTT. This gives the protein CASSQGTGEQPLHF.

This clonotype has only a few counts. This chain connects TRBV23-1 to TRBJ2-5; the D gene is possibly TRBD2 (6 bases). TRBV23-1 is recorded as an ORF, its role being uncertain. CDR3 length equals 13 residues. Trimming removed 8 bases from V and 5 bases from J, with 15 bases in between. The CDR3 reads CASPRRREETQYF. CDR3 bases: TGCGCCAGCCCCCGACGGAGGGAGGAGACCCAGTACTTC.

This clonotype was recorded at least ten times. The CDR3 here is CASSPGLAGWYEQFF. DNA of the CDR3: TGTGCCAGCAGTCCAGGACTAGCGGGATGGTATGAGCAGTTCTTC. The rearrangement uses TRBV12-3 or TRBV12-4 and TRBJ2-1, with TRBD2 matching over 12 bases. The junction had 7 bases not matched to a gene; V was cut back by 5 bases and J by 8 bases. The length of the CDR3 is 15 residues.

Ten or more counts support this clonotype. This chain connects TRBV7-6 to TRBJ2-3; 7 bases line up with TRBD1. Germline V gives CDR1 SGHVS, CDR2 FNYEAQ. V was pared by 0 bases and J by 6 bases, with 6 bases of the junction left unmatched. This CDR3 has 15 amino acids. In DNA form, the CDR3 reads TGTGCCAGCAGCTTAGCAGGGGGCACCCAGGATACGCAGTATTTT. Amino acids: CASSLAGGTQDTQYF.

The chain uses TRBV28 and TRBJ1-3; 9 bases line up with TRBD1. This CDR3 is built from 16 residues. Germline CDR1 is MDHEN and CDR2 is SYDVKM. Unmatched junction bases numbered 12, after V lost 8 bases and J lost 4 bases. The CDR3 loop is CASHPGQGTVGNTIYF. The CDR3 nucleotides read TGTGCCAGCCACCCGGGACAGGGTACGGTAGGAAACACCATATATTTT.

The rearrangement links TRBV18 to TRBJ2-5; TRBD2 matches 8 bases. The CDR3 has 19 amino acids. Per germline, CDR1 KGHSH and CDR2 LQKENI. With V trimmed by 2 bases and J by 2 bases, 16 bases remained unmatched. The CDR3 is CASSPGLALSPVTQETQYF. The CDR3 nucleotides are TGTGCCAGCTCACCAGGACTAGCTTTATCACCGGTTACGCAAGAGACCCAGTACTTC.

The chain links TRBV20-1 to TRBJ2-1, with 7 bases identical to TRBD1. Losses at the gene ends were 1 base for V and 5 bases for J; bases not matched to a gene: 11. The CDR3 spans 16 residues. The germline V gene encodes CDR1 DFQATT and CDR2 SNEGSKA (reference sequence). The CDR3 is CSARGFGQAKNNEQFF. DNA for the CDR3: TGCAGTGCTAGAGGTTTTGGACAGGCAAAAAACAATGAGCAGTTCTTC.